The present T cell receptor beta chain was sequenced within a study of cytomegalovirus exposure and HLA in healthy donors. The primer mix had 60 Vbeta and 13 Jbeta primers. The protocol was immunoSEQ multiplex PCR, while the TCRdb copy is restricted to in-frame clones and leaves out a portion. The sample table sets out about 72,000 clones. Trimming pared 4 bases from V and 0 bases from J, leaving 13 bases between. Germline CDR1 is SGHTS and CDR2 is YDEGEE. The CDR3 runs to 15 residues. The sequenced material came from PBMCs. The chain links TRBV5-8 to TRBJ2-5; D gene uncertain. The sequence was collected from a man aged 35 to 55 in good health and CMV-seronegative. This chain's CDR3 is CASSLGSGNQETQYF. Here the CDR3 DNA reads TGTGCCAGCAGCCTTGGTTCCGGTAACCAAGAGACCCAGTACTTC.